This T cell receptor (beta chain) is drawn from a study of Ad26.COV2.S vaccination and SARS-CoV-2 variants. Looking at the study overall: Enrollment placed the donor in the COV1001 Ad26.COV2.S trial arm. Intramuscularly, Ad26.COV2.S was given either once or twice, 56 days apart.

The CDR3 has 13 amino acids. The V gene lost 6 bases and the J gene lost 4 bases, with 12 bases spanning the gap. Germline V lookup: CDR1 MNHEY, CDR2 SMNVEV (reference sequence). The method was immunoSEQ multiplex PCR; TCRdb's version includes in-frame clones alone and lacks a portion of them. The sample holds roughly 270,000 clones, about 87% seen once. Treatment specified: about 20 received Ad26.COV2.S at low or high dose, single or two shots; 5 received placebo; per-sample allocation not given. Following the first vaccine or placebo injection, samples were taken on day 63. This person who donated was an adult of 18-55 years in Boston.

This rearrangement joins TRBV27 to TRBJ2-5, with D perhaps TRBD1 (6 bases). This TCR was sampled from a person aged 18-60 years who received the Ad26.COV2.S COVID-19 vaccine or a placebo. The sample in question was peripheral blood, obtained in a trial of Ad26.COV2.S vaccine versus placebo. CDR3 sequence (DNA): TGTGCCAGCAGGGCCGGACAGCTAGAGACCCAGTACTTC. Protein: CASRAGQLETQYF.